The clone carrying this TCR beta chain was counted a single time. This sample also contains other DNA sequences that code for the same CDR3. The entry originates in a study of shared clonotypes between healthy human individuals. At the level of the study: Per donor, three plates held CD4 naive cells, three held CD4 memory, two held CD8 naive and one held CD8 memory.

The CDR3 has 13 amino acids. Germline V lookup: CDR1 LNHDA, CDR2 SQIVND (reference sequence). Trimming removed 11 bases from V and 2 bases from J; junction bases left unmatched: 5. This table comes from immunoSEQ multiplex PCR, and its TCRdb copy is limited to in-frame clones, with some not included. The data contain fewer than 1.8 million clones, 97% to 99% of them singletons. The gene calls are TRBV19 and TRBJ2-2; TRBD1 agrees at 7 bases. The source material was naive CD4+ T cells sorted from blood. This sample's subset: CD45RA+ positively selected. This TCR was sampled from a man between 25 and 39 years old in good health. The CDR3 here is CASRDRNTGELFF. The CDR3 bases are TGTGCCTCCCGGGACAGAAACACCGGGGAGCTGTTTTTT.